The following is a TCR beta chain sequence with its context. Antigen: not known. The PCR made use of 60 Vbeta and 13 Jbeta primers. Some clones are missing from TCRdb's copy, which holds only in-frame ones; the method was immunoSEQ multiplex PCR. The repertoire holds about 170,000 clones, with approximately 80% as singletons. This specimen belongs to a study of cytomegalovirus exposure and HLA in healthy donors. Study outcomes and limitations: Cytomegalovirus association was listed for about 160 TCR beta chains.

The CDR3 has 17 residues. V was clipped by 2 bases and J by 3 bases, with 20 bases between them. The germline gives CDR1 PRHDT, CDR2 FYEKMQ (reference sequence). The rearrangement uses TRBV13 and TRBJ2-7, with D perhaps matching TRBD2 (5 bases). What was sequenced was PBMCs. The TCR was taken from a woman aged 50 to 65 in good health and CMV-seropositive. CDR3 amino acids: CASSLWTDRASGYEQYF. The CDR3 region has the DNA TGTGCCAGCAGCTTATGGACCGACCGGGCCAGCGGCTACGAGCAGTACTTC.